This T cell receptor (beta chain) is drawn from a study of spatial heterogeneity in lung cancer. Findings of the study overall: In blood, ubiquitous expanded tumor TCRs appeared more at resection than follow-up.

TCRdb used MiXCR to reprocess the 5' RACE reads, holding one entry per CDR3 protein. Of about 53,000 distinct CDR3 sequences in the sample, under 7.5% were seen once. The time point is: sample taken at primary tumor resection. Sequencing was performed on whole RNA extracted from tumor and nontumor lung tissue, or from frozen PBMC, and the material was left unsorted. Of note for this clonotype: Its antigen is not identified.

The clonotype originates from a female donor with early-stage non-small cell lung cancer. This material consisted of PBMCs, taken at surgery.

In DNA, the CDR3 is TGTGCCAGTAGTATATTCGGACAGATCGGAGTAGAGACCCAGTACTTC. Translated, it gives CASSIFGQIGVETQYF. The chain couples TRBV19 to TRBJ2-5, with a possible D match to TRBD1 (6 bases). The length of the CDR3 is 16 residues. The germline V gene has CDR1 LNHDA and CDR2 SQIVND (reference sequence). V was pared by 2 bases and J by 4 bases, with 17 bases between.